The source of this TCR beta chain is a study of somatic mutations in cytotoxic T cells in rheumatoid arthritis. Points from the study as a whole: More than 20% of CD8+ cells belonged to the largest clone in about an eighth of the roughly 65 patients.

The data were produced by immunoSEQ multiplex PCR, yet TCRdb's version contains in-frame clones alone and is incomplete. Among approximately 20,000 clones listed, around 79% were seen once. With respect to this clone: Its antigen is unknown.

V shed 8 bases, J shed 7 bases, and the junction held 6 bases outside the gene matches. Per germline, CDR1 ENHRY and CDR2 SYGVKD. CDR3 length: 13 residues. This sequence joins TRBV10-3 and TRBJ1-5, with 9 bases aligning to TRBD1. The receptor was isolated from a woman in her forties or fifties in good health. The sample taken for sequencing was CD8+ T cells sorted from blood. The CDR3: CAIGGTGLQPQHF. Here the CDR3 DNA reads TGTGCCATCGGGGGGACAGGGTTGCAGCCCCAGCATTTT.